This entry describes one T cell receptor beta chain. RNA was extracted with the RNeasy kit, and a quantity of roughly 0.5 to 1 ug was reverse transcribed using random hexamers. Amplification of TCR beta CDR3 used immunoSEQ multiplex PCR across 54 Vbeta and 13 Jbeta. TCRdb re-analysed the immunoSEQ multiplex PCR reads in MiXCR, keeping a single row per CDR3 protein. This table holds about 120,000 distinct CDR3 sequences, about 92% found once. These data originate in a study of CD8 T cells in Susac syndrome. The TCR originated in a human donor with multiple sclerosis. The sequencing sample was made of CD4+ T cells from PBMCs.

The CDR3, as DNA: TGTGCCAGCAGCCAAGATTACGGTAGGCGCACAGATACGCAGTATTTT. It is translated as CASSQDYGRRTDTQYF. The chain joins TRBV14 to TRBJ2-3; D uncertain. V lost 0 bases and J lost 1, with 11 bases in between. CDR1 and CDR2 (germline): SGHDN, FVKESK. This CDR3 has 16 amino acids.